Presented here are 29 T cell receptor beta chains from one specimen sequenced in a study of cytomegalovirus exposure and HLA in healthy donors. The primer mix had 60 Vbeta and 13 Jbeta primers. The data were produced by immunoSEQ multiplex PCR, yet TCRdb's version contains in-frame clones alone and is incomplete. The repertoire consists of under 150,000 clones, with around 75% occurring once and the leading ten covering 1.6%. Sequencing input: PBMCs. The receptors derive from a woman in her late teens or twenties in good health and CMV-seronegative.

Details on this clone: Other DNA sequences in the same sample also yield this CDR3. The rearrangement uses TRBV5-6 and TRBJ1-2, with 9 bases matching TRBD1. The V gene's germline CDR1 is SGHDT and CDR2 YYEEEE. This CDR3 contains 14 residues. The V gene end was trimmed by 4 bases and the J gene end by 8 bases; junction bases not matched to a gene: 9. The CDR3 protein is CASSLGTGTFGYTF. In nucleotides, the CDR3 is TGTGCCAGCAGCCTCGGGACAGGGACTTTCGGCTACACCTTC.

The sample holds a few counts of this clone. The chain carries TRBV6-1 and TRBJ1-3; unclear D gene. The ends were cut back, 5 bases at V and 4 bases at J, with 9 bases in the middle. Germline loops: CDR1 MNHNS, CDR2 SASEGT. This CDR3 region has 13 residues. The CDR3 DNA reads TGTGCCAGCAGTACACTAACCGGAAACACCATATATTTT. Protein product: CASSTLTGNTIYF.

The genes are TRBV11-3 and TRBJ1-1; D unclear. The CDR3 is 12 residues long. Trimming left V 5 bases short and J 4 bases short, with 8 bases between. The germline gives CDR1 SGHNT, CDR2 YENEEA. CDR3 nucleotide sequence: TGTGCCAGCAGCCCCGGAGGCACTGAAGCTTTCTTT. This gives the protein CASSPGGTEAFF.

The CDR3 region is CASSLGQGGGQSYQPQHF. The CDR3, as DNA: TGTGCCAGCAGTTTAGGCCAAGGGGGCGGCCAAAGCTATCAGCCCCAGCATTTT. This sequence joins TRBV28 and TRBJ1-5, with 7 bases fitting TRBD1. V was clipped by 2 bases and J by 5 bases; unmatched bases: 15. Germline V gene data show CDR1 as MDHEN and CDR2 as SYDVKM. This CDR3 comprises 18 residues.

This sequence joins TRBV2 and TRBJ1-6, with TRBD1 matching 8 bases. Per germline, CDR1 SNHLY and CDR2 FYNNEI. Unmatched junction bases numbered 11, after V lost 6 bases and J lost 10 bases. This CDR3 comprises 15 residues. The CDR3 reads CASRSTGQVQSPLHF. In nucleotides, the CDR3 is TGTGCCAGCAGGTCGACGGGACAGGTCCAGTCACCCCTCCACTTT.

The CDR3 DNA reads TGTGCCAGCAGCGAAGAGGGGACTCGGACATCCTACGAGCAGTACTTC. It specifies CASSEEGTRTSYEQYF. The chain links TRBV7-9 to TRBJ2-7, with D maybe TRBD2 (6 bases). The germline V gene has CDR1 SEHNR and CDR2 FQNEAQ (reference sequence). The CDR3 has 16 residues. With 5 bases removed from V and 1 base from J, the gap between germline ends came to 18 bases.

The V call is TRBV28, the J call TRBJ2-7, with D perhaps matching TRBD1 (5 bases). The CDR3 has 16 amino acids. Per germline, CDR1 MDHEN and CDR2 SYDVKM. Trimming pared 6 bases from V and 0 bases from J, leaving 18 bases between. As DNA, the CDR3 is TGTGCCAGCAGGCCACGACTCAGGGTTTACTCCTACGAGCAGTACTTC. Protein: CASRPRLRVYSYEQYF.

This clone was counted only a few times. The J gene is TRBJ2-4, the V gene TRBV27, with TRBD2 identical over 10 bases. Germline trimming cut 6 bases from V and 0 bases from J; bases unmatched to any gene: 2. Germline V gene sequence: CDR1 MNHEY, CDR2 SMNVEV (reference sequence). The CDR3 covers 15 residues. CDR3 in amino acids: CASSPSGGAKNIQYF. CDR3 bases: TGTGCCAGCAGCCCTAGCGGGGGAGCCAAAAACATTCAGTACTTC.

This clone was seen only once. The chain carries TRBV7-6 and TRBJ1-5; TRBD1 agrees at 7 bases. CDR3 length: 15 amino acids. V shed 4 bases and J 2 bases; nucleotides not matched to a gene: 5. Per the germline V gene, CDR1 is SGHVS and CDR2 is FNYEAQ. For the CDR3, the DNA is TGTGCCAGCAGCTCCTCAGGACAGGGCAATCAGCCCCAGCATTTT. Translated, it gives CASSSSGQGNQPQHF.

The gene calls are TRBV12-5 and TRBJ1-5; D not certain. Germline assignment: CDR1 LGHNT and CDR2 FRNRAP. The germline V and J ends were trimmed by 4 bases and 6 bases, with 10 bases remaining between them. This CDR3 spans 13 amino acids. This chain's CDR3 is CASGSSRGQPQHF. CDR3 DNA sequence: TGTGCTAGTGGTTCCTCTCGGGGTCAGCCCCAGCATTTT.

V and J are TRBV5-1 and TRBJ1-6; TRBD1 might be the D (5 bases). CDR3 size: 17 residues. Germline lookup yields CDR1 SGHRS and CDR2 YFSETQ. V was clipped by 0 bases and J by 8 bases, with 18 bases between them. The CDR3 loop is CASSLDRYSQGYSPLHF. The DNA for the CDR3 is TGCGCCAGCAGCTTGGATCGTTACTCCCAGGGTTATTCACCCCTCCACTTT.

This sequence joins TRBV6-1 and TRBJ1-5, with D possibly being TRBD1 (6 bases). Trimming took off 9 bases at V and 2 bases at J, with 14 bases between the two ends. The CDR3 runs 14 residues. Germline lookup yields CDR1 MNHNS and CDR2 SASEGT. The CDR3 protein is CASSMGAGNQPQHF. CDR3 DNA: TGTGCCAGTTCGATGGGGGCTGGCAATCAGCCCCAGCATTTT.

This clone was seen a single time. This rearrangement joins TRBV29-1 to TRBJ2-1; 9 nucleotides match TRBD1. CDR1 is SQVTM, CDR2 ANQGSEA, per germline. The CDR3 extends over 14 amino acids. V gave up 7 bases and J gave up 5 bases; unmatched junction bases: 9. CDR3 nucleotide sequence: TGCAGCGCCGCAGGGACAGGGTCGAACAATGAGCAGTTCTTC. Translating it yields CSAAGTGSNNEQFF.

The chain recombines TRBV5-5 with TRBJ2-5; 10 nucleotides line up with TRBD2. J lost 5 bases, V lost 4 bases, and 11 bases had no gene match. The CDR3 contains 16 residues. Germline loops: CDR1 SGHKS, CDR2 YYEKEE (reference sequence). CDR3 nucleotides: TGTGCCAGCAGCGATTCTCAGCGGGGGGGCGGGGAGACCCAGTACTTC. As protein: CASSDSQRGGGETQYF.

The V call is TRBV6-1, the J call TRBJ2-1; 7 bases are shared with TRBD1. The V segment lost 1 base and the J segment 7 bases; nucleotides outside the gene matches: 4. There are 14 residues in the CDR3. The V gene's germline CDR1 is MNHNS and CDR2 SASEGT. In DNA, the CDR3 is TGTGCCAGCAGTGAAGGGGGGACAGTGAATGAGCAGTTCTTC. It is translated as CASSEGGTVNEQFF.

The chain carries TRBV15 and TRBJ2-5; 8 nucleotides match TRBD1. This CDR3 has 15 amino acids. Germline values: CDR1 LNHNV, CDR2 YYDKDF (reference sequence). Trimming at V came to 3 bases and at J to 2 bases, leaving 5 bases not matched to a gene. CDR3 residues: CATSRGQDPQETQYF. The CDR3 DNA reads TGTGCCACCAGCAGGGGACAGGACCCACAAGAGACCCAGTACTTC.

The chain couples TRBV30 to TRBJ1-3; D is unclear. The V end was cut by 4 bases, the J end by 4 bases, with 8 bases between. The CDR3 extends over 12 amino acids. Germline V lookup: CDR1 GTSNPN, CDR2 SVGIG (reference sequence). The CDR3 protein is CAWIPSGNTIYF. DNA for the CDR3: TGTGCCTGGATTCCTTCGGGAAACACCATATATTTT.

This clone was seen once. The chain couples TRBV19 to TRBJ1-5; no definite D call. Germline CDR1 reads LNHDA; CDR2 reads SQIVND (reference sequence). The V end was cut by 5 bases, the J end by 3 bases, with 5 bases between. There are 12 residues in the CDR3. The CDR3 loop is CASSSFNQPQHF. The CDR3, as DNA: TGTGCCAGTAGTTCGTTCAATCAGCCCCAGCATTTT.

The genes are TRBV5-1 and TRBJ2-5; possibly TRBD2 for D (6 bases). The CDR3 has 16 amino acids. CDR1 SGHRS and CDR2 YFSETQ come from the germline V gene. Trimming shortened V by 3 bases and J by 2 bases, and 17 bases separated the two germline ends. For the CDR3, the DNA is TGCGCCAGCAGCTGGGAGCCGATGGCGGGGCAAGAGACCCAGTACTTC. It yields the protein CASSWEPMAGQETQYF.

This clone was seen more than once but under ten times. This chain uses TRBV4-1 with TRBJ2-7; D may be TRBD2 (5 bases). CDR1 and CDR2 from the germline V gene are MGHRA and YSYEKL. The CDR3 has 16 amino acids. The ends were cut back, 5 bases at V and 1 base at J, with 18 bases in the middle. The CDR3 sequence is CASSSPGLDRSYEQYF. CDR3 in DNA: TGCGCCAGCAGCTCTCCGGGATTAGATAGATCCTACGAGCAGTACTTC.

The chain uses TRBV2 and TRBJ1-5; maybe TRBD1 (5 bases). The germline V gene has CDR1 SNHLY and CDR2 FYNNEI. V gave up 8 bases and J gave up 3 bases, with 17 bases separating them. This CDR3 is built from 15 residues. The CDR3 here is CASSGEGVTNQPQHF. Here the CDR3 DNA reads TGTGCCAGCTCGGGTGAAGGGGTCACCAATCAGCCCCAGCATTTT.

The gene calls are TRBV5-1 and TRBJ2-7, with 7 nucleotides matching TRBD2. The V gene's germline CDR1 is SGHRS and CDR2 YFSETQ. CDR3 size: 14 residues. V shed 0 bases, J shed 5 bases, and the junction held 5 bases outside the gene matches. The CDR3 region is CASSLAGGINEQYF. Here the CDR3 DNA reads TGCGCCAGCAGCTTGGCGGGGGGTATCAACGAGCAGTACTTC.

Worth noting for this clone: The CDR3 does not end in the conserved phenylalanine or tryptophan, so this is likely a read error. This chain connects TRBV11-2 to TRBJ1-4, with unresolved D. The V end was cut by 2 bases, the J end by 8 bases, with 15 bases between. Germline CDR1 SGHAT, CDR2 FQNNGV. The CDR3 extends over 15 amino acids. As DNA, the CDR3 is TGTGCCAGCAGCTTAAATAGGAGAAAAGGAGAAAAACTGTTTGTT. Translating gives CASSLNRRKGEKLFV.

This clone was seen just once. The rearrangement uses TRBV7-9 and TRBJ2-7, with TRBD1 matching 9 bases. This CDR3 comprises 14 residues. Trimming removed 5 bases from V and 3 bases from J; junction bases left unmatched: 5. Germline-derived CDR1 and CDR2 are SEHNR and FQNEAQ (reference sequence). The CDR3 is CASSATTGGYEQYF. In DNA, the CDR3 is TGTGCCAGCAGCGCCACGACAGGGGGCTACGAGCAGTACTTC.

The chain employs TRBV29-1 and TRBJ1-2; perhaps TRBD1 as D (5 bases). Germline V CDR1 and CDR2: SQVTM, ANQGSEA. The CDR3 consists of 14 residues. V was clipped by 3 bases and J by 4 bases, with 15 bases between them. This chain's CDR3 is CSVEAGNPGYGYTF. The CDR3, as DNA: TGCAGCGTTGAGGCAGGGAATCCGGGCTATGGCTACACCTTC.

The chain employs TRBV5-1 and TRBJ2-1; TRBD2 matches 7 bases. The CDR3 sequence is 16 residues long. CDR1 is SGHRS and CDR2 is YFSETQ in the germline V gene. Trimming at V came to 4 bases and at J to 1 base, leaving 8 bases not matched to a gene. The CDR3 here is CASSPRASGSYNEQFF. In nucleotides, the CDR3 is TGCGCCAGCAGCCCTAGAGCTAGCGGTTCCTACAATGAGCAGTTCTTC. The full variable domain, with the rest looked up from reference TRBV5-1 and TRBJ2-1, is KAGVTQTPRYLIKTRGQQVTLSCSPISGHRSVSWYQQTPGQGLQFLFEYFSETQRNKGNFPGRFSGRQFSNSRSEMNVSTLELGDSALYLCASSPRASGSYNEQFFGPGTRLTVL.

As DNA, the CDR3 is TGTGCCAGCAGCTTGGGTACAGGGATCTACGAGCAGTACTTC. It yields the protein CASSLGTGIYEQYF. The chain couples TRBV5-8 to TRBJ2-7, with D possibly being TRBD1 (6 bases). Trimming took 0 bases from V and 3 from J, leaving 10 bases between them. Germline V lookup: CDR1 SGHTS, CDR2 YDEGEE. CDR3 length equals 14 residues.

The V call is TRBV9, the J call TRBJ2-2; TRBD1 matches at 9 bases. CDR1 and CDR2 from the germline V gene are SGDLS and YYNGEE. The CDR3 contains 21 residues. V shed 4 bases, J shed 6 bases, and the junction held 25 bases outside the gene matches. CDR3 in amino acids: CASSSNRDRALSTKGPGELFF. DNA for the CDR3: TGTGCCAGCAGCTCTAACCGGGACAGGGCTCTATCGACCAAGGGGCCCGGGGAGCTGTTTTTT.

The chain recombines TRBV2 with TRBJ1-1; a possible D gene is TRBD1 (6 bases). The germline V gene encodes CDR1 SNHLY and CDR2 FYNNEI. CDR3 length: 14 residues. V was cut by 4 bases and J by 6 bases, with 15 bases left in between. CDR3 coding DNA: TGTGCCAGCAGTGTATGGCAGGGGTTGGCTGAAGCTTTCTTT. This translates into CASSVWQGLAEAFF. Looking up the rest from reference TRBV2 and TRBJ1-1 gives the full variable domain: EPEVTQTPSHQVTQMGQEVILRCVPISNHLYFYWYRQILGQKVEFLVSFYNNEISEKSEIFDDQFSVERPDGSNFTLKIRSTKLEDSAMYFCASSVWQGLAEAFFGQGTRLTVV.